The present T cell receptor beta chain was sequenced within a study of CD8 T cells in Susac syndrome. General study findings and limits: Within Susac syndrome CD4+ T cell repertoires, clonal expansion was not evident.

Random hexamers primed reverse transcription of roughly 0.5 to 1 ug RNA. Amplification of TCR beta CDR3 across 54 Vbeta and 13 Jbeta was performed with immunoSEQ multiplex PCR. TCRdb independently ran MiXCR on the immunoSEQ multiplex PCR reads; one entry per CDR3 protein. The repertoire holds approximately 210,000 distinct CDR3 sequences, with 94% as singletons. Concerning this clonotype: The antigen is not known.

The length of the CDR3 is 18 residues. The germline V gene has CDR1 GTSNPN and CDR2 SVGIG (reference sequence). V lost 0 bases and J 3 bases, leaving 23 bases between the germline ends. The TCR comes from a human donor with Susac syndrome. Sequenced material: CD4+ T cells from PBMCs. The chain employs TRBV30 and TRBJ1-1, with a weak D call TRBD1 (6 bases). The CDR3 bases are TGTGCCTGGAGTGTACTGAGGGGGGGCGGGTTGGGGGACACTGAAGCTTTCTTT. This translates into CAWSVLRGGGLGDTEAFF.